This T cell receptor (beta chain) was sequenced in a study of CD8+ T cells in alopecia areata. This clone was detected only a few times. Its specificity is unknown. Treatment defined: oral pan-JAK inhibitor, 5-10 mg twice daily. General study findings and limits: More clonal than normal scalp was lesional scalp, particularly alopecia totalis/universalis.

Following RNA extraction, reverse transcription yielded cDNA that acted as the sequencing template. Some clones are missing from TCRdb's copy, which holds only in-frame ones; the method was immunoSEQ multiplex PCR. The sample shows 110,000 to 150,000 clones, roughly 82% of them seen only once. The CDR3 extends over 15 amino acids. Germline V CDR1 and CDR2: SQVTM, ANQGSEA. Trimming left V 0 bases short and J 4 bases short, with 12 bases between. The origin of this receptor is a human donor with alopecia areata. The chain has TRBV29-1 and TRBJ2-2; maybe TRBD2 (6 bases). Sequenced material: CD8+ T cells sorted from blood, taken at week 4, from a patient treated with tofacitinib. The CDR3 reads CSVEDPGVPTGELFF. CDR3 in DNA: TGCAGCGTTGAAGATCCGGGGGTCCCCACCGGGGAGCTGTTTTTT.